The TCR beta chain under discussion was sequenced for a study of Tregs in tolerant kidney transplant recipients. Regarding the study as a whole: Biological reproducibility was not directly addressed, but technical replication error appeared minimal. Activated donor B cell expansion appeared to reveal the most relevant donor-specific TCRbeta repertoire.

The germline V gene has CDR1 MNHNS and CDR2 SASEGT. The V end lost 6 bases, the J end lost 1 base, and 9 bases lay between the germline ends. CDR3 size: 13 residues. Assay: immunoSEQ multiplex PCR; the TCRdb copy retains only in-frame clones and omits some. The table has tens of thousands of clones, 84% seen once. Thawed PBMCs were FACS-sorted into unstimulated CD4+CD25+CD127- regulatory T cells, CD4+CD25- non-regulatory cells, CD4 and CD8 cells. On this clone: The antigen is not known.

This receptor was identified in a human donor in good health. The chain employs TRBV6-1 and TRBJ1-1; tentative D call: TRBD1 (6 bases). Sequencing was done on a sample of CD4+ T cells from blood. The CDR3 DNA is TGTGCCAGCAGGGAGACAGGGAACACTGAAGCTTTCTTT. Protein sequence: CASRETGNTEAFF.